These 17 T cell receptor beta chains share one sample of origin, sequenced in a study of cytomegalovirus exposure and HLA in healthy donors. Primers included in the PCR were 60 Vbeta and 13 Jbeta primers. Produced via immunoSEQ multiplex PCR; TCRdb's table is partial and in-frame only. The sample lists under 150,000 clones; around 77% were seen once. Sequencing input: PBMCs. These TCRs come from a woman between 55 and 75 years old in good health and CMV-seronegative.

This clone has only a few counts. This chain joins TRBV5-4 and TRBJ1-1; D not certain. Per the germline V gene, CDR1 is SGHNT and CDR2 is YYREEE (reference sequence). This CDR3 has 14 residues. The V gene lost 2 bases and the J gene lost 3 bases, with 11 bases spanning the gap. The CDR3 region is CASSLIPPDTEAFF. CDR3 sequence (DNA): TGTGCCAGCAGCTTAATCCCCCCTGACACTGAAGCTTTCTTT.

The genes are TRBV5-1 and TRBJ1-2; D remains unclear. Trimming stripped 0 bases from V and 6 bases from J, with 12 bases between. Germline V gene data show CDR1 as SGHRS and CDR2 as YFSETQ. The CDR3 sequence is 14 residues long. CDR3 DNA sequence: TGCGCCAGCAGCTTGGACCCGATCGCAGATGGCTACACCTTC. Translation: CASSLDPIADGYTF.

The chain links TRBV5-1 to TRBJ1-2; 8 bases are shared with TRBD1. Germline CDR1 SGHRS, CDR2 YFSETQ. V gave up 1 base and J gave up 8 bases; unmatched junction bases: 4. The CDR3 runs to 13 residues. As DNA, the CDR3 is TGCGCCAGCAGCTTGCTGACAGGGGACGGCTACACCTTC. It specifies CASSLLTGDGYTF.

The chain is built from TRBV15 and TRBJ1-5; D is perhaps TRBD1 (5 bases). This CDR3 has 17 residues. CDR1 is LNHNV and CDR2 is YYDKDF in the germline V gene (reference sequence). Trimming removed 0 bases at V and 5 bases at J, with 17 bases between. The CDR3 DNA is TGTGCCACCAGCAGAGATCGTCCAGGGAAGTACGATCAGCCCCAGCATTTT. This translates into CATSRDRPGKYDQPQHF.

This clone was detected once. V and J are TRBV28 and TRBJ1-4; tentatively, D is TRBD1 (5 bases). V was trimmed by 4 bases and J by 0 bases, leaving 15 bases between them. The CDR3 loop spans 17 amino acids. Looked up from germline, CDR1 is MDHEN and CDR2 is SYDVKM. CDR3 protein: CASSSSTALPTNEKLFF. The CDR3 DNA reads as TGTGCCAGCAGTTCGTCGACAGCTCTTCCAACTAATGAAAAACTGTTTTTT.

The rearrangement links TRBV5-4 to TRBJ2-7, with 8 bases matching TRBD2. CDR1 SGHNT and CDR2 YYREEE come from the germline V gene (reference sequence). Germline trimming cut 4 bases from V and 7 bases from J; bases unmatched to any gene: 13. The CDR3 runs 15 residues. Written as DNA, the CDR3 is TGTGCCAGCAGCCTACGTGGAGCGGGAGTACCTGAGCAGTACTTC. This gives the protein CASSLRGAGVPEQYF.

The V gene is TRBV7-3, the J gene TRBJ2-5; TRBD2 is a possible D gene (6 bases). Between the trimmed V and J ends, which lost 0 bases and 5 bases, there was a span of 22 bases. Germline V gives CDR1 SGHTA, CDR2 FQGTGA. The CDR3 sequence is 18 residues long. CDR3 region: CASSLTPEFAGGGETQYF. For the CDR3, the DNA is TGTGCCAGCAGCTTAACCCCAGAATTCGCGGGTGGGGGGGAGACCCAGTACTTC.

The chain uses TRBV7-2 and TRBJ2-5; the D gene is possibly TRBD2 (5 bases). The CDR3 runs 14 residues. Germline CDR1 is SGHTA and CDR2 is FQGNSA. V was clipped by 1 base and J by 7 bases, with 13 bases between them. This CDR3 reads CASSLGAVRGTQYF. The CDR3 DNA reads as TGTGCCAGCAGCTTAGGGGCAGTCCGGGGGACCCAGTACTTC.

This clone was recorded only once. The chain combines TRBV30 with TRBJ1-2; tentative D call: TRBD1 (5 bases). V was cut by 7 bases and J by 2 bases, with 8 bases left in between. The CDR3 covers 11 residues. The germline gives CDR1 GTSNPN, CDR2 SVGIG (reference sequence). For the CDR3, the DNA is TGTGCCTCACAGGAGAACTATGGCTACACCTTC. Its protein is CASQENYGYTF. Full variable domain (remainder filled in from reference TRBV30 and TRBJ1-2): SQTIHQWPATLVQPVGSPLSLECTVEGTSNPNLYWYRQAAGRGLQLLFYSVGIGQISSEVPQNLSASRPQDRQFILSSKKLLLSDSGFYLCASQENYGYTFGSGTRLTVV.

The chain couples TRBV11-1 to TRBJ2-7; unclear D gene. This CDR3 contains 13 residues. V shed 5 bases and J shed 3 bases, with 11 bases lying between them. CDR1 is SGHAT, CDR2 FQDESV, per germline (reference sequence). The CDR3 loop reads CASSRFQNYEQYF. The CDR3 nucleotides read TGTGCCAGCAGCAGATTTCAGAACTACGAGCAGTACTTC.

The CDR3 spells CASSFGMSTEAFF. CDR3 DNA: TGCGCCAGCAGCTTCGGGATGAGCACTGAAGCTTTCTTT. The chain couples TRBV5-1 to TRBJ1-1; no clear D. The CDR3 sequence is 13 residues long. Trimming stripped 2 bases from V and 4 bases from J, with 9 bases between. Per the germline V gene, CDR1 is SGHRS and CDR2 is YFSETQ.

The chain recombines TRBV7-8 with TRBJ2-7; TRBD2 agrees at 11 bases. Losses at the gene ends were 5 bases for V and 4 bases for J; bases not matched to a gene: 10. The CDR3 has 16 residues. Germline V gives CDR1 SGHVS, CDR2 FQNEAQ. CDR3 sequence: CASSKIAGGVIYEQYF. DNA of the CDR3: TGTGCCAGCAGCAAGATAGCGGGAGGGGTTATATACGAGCAGTACTTC.

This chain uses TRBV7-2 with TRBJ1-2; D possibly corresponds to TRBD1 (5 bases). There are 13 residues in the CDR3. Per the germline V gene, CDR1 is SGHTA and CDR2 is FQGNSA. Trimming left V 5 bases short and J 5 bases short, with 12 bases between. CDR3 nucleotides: TGTGCCAGCAGCCCAGGGTCAGGGTATGGCTACACCTTC. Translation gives CASSPGSGYGYTF.

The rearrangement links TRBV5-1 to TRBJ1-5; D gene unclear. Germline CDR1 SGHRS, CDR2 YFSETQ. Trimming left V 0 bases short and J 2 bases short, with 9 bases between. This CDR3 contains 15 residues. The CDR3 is CASSLGNSGNQPQHF. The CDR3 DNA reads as TGCGCCAGCAGCTTGGGGAACAGTGGCAATCAGCCCCAGCATTTT.

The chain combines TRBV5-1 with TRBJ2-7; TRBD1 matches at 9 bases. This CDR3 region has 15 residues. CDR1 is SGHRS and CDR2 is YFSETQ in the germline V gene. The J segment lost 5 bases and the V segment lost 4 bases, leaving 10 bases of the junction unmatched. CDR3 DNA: TGCGCCAGCAGCATCGGACAGGGGTTTGTGAACGAGCAGTACTTC. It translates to CASSIGQGFVNEQYF.

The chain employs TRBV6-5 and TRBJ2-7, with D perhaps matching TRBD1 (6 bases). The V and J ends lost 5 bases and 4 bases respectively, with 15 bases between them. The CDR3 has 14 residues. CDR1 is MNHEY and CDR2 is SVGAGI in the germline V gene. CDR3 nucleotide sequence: TGTGCCAGCAGTCAGCCGGGACAACCGTACGAGCAGTACTTC. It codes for CASSQPGQPYEQYF.

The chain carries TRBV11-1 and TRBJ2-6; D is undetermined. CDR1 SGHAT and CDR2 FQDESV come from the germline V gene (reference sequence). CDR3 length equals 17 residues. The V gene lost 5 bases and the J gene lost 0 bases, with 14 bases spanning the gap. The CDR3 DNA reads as TGTGCCAGCAGCACACGAAATCGTCCCTCTGGGGCCAACGTCCTGACTTTC. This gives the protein CASSTRNRPSGANVLTF.